This T cell receptor beta chain was sequenced for a study of blood T cell repertoires in COVID-19. On the study more broadly: The cDNA or gDNA used as material had been derived from T cells, B-cell-depleted T cells, or PBMCs.

Trimming took 7 bases from V and 3 from J, leaving 13 bases between them. The CDR3 sequence is 13 residues long. Germline assignment: CDR1 WSHSY and CDR2 SAAADI. The assay was immunoSEQ multiplex PCR, and TCRdb's table has in-frame clones only and misses some. Here the sample spans 400,000 to 450,000 clones, around 90% being singletons. The sample was peripheral blood. The chain has TRBV10-2 and TRBJ2-7, with D tentatively TRBD1 (8 bases). This clonotype was obtained from a man aged 18 to 30 with COVID-19, enrolled during active disease. CDR3 sequence (DNA): TGCGCCAGCAACAGGGGGGGGGACTACGAGCAGTACTTC. Residues: CASNRGGDYEQYF.